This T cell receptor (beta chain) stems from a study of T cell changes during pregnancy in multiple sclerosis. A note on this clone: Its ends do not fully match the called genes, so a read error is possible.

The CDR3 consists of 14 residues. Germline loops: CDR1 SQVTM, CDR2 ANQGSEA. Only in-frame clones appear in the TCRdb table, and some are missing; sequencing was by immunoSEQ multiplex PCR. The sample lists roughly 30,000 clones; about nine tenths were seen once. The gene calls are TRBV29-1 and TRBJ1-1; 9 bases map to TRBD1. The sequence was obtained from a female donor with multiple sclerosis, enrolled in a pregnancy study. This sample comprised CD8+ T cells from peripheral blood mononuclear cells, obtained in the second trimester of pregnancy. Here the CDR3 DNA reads TGCAGCGTCCGACAGGGGGATATGAACACTGAAACTTTCTTT. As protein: CSVRQGDMNTETFF.